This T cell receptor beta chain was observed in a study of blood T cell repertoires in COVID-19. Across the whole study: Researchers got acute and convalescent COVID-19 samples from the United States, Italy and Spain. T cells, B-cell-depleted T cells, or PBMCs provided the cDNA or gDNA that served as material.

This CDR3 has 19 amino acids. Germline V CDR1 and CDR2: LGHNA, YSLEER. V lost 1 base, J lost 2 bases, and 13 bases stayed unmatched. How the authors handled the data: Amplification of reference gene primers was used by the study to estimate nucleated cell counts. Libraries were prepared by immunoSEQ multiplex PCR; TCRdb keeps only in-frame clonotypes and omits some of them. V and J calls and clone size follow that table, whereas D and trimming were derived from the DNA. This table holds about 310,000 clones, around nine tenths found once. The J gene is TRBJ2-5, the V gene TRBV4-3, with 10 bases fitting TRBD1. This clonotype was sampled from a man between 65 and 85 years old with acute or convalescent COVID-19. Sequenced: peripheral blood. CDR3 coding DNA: TGCGCCAGCAGCCAAGTCCCGGGACAGGGGATCCCACAACAAGAGACCCAGTACTTC. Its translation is CASSQVPGQGIPQQETQYF.